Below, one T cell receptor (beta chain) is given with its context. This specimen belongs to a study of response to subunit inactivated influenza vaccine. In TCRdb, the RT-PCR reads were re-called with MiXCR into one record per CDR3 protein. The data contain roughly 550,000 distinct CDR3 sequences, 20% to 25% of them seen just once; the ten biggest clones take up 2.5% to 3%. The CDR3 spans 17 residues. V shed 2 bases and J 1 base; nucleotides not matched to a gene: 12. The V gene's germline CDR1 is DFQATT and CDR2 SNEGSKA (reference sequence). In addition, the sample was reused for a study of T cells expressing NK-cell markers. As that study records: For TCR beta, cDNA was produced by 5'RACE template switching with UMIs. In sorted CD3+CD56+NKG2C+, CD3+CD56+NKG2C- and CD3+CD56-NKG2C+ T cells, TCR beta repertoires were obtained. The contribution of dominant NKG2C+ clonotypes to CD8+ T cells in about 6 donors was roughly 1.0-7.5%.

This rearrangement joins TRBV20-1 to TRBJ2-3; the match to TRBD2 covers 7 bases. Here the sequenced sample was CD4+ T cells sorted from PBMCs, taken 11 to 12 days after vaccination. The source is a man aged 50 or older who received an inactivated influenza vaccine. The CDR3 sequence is CSARSGGERGGTDTQYF. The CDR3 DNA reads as TGCAGTGCTAGATCTGGGGGGGAGCGTGGCGGCACAGATACGCAGTATTTT.